The next 4 T cell receptor beta chains were all read from a single sample in a study of T-cell reconstitution after alpha-beta-depleted transplantation in children. A library of TCRbeta sequences, prepared with unique molecular identifiers, was generated. Each CDR3 protein gets one entry after TCRdb re-called the PCR reads with MiXCR. In the table there are fewer than 400,000 distinct CDR3 sequences, just over 20% of which are singletons. The sample was PBMCs from the stem cell graft donor, taken from the stem cell graft. The source of these receptors is a human donor who donated a stem cell graft to a child with acute myeloid leukemia.

This clonotype has ten or more counts. The chain recombines TRBV29-1 with TRBJ1-1, with 7 bases identical to TRBD1. The CDR3 spans 14 residues. With V trimmed by 8 bases and J by 1 base, 10 bases remained unmatched. Germline V gene lookup returns CDR1 SQVTM and CDR2 ANQGSEA. The CDR3 DNA is TGCAGCTCCGCTCAGGGGGGCTCGAACACTGAAGCTTTCTTT. Its protein is CSSAQGGSNTEAFF. The whole variable domain, filled in from reference TRBV29-1 and TRBJ1-1, reads SAVISQKPSRDICQRGTSLTIQCQVDSQVTMMFWYRQQPGQSLTLIATANQGSEATYESGFVIDKFPISRPNLTFSTLTVSNMSPEDSSIYLCSSAQGGSNTEAFFGQGTRLTVV.

CDR3 nucleotides: TGCAGCGTTGGGCAGGGAAATTCACCCCTCCACTTT. It translates to CSVGQGNSPLHF. The gene calls are TRBV29-1 and TRBJ1-6, with D possibly being TRBD1 (5 bases). The germline gives CDR1 SQVTM, CDR2 ANQGSEA. Trimming shortened V by 4 bases and J by 7 bases, and 8 bases separated the two germline ends. The CDR3 spans 12 residues.

This clonotype appeared a few times. The chain is built from TRBV28 and TRBJ2-3; D not resolved. The V and J ends lost 4 bases and 2 bases respectively, with 10 bases between them. The CDR3 is 14 amino acids. Germline V lookup: CDR1 MDHEN, CDR2 SYDVKM. The CDR3 loop reads CASSSLMVTDTQYF. DNA of the CDR3: TGTGCCAGCAGTTCTCTGATGGTCACAGATACGCAGTATTTT.

The chain couples TRBV4-1 to TRBJ2-4; no clear D. This CDR3 spans 13 amino acids. Germline V CDR1 and CDR2: MGHRA, YSYEKL. V shed 1 base and J shed 13 bases, with 14 bases lying between them. CDR3 amino acids: CASSQGGDELQYF. The CDR3 bases are TGCGCCAGCAGCCAAGGAGGCGACGAGTTACAGTACTTC.